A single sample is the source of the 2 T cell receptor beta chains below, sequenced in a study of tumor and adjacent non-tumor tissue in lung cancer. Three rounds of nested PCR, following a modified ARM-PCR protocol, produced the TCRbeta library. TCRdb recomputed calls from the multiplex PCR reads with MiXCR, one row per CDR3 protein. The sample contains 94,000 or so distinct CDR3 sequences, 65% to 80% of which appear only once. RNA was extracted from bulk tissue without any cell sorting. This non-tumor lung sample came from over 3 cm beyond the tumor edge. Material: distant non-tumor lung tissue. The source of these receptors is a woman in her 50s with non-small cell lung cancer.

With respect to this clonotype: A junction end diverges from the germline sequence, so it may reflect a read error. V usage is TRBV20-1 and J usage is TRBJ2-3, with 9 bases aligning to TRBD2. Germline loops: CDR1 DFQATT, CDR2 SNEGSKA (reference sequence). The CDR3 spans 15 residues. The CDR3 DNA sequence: TGCAGTGCTAAAAGGGCGGGAGGGAGCATAGATACGCAGTATTTC. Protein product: CSAKRAGGSIDTQYF.

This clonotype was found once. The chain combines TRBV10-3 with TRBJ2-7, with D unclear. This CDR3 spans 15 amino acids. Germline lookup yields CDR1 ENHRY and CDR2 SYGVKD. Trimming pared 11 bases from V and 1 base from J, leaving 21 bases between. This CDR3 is CAANTVTLESYEQYF. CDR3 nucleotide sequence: TGTGCCGCGAATACCGTAACACTCGAATCCTACGAGCAGTACTTC.